This entry lists 15 T cell receptor beta chains sequenced from one sample in a study of blood T cell repertoires in COVID-19. Profiling relied on immunoSEQ multiplex PCR, and the TCRdb table lists in-frame clones only, not all of them. The sample contains approximately 190,000 clones, more than 70% of which appear only once. Source material: peripheral blood. These receptors were taken from a man in his forties or fifties with active or convalescent COVID-19.

V gene TRBV7-8 combines with J gene TRBJ1-2; 8 bases align to TRBD1. V lost 3 bases and J lost 5; bases outside the gene matches: 5. Per the germline V gene, CDR1 is SGHVS and CDR2 is FQNEAQ. The CDR3 length is 14 residues. CDR3 loop: CASSFPGGSYGYTF. CDR3 DNA sequence: TGTGCCAGCAGCTTCCCAGGGGGCTCGTATGGCTACACCTTC.

The chain couples TRBV12-3 or TRBV12-4 to TRBJ2-7, with D hard to call. The V and J ends lost 6 bases and 0 bases respectively, with 6 bases between them. This CDR3 has 12 amino acids. The CDR3 loop reads CASSGSSYEQYF. CDR3 nucleotides: TGTGCCAGCAGCGGTAGCTCCTACGAGCAGTACTTC.

The chain has TRBV4-1 and TRBJ2-7, with TRBD2 matching over 7 bases. The CDR3 spans 15 residues. In germline, CDR1 is MGHRA, CDR2 YSYEKL. Losses at the gene ends were 1 base for V and 2 bases for J; bases not matched to a gene: 5. CDR3 sequence reads: CASSQGGGGTYEQYF. The CDR3 nucleotides are TGCGCCAGCAGCCAAGGGGGCGGGGGAACCTACGAGCAGTACTTC.

This rearrangement joins TRBV5-1 to TRBJ1-5; D is possibly TRBD1 (6 bases). Deletions cut 4 bases from V and 6 bases from J, with 23 bases between. CDR1 is SGHRS, CDR2 YFSETQ, per germline. The CDR3 runs to 17 residues. Written as DNA, the CDR3 is TGCGCCAGCAGCCTATTCCCAGGGGCCGAAGGAAGTCAGCCCCAGCATTTT. It translates to CASSLFPGAEGSQPQHF.

The chain combines TRBV28 with TRBJ1-5, with no clear D. Trimming removed 6 bases from V and 2 bases from J, with 17 bases in between. The CDR3 contains 16 residues. Germline assignment: CDR1 MDHEN and CDR2 SYDVKM. The CDR3 DNA follows: TGTGCCAGCAGAGTACCCTCGGGATCCGGCAATCAGCCCCAGCATTTT. Encoded protein: CASRVPSGSGNQPQHF. Filled out from reference TRBV28 and TRBJ1-5, the complete variable domain reads DVKVTQSSRYLVKRTGEKVFLECVQDMDHENMFWYRQDPGLGLRLIYFSYDVKMKEKGDIPEGYSVSREKKERFSLILESASTNQTSMYLCASRVPSGSGNQPQHFGDGTRLSIL.

This sequence joins TRBV6-2 or TRBV6-3 and TRBJ2-5; D gene ambiguous. Germline assignment: CDR1 MNHEY and CDR2 SVGEGT. The V gene lost 2 bases and the J gene lost 1 base, with 8 bases spanning the gap. CDR3 length: 14 amino acids. In nucleotides, the CDR3 is TGTGCCAGCAGTTACATTTCCAGCCAAGAGACCCAGTACTTC. Encoded protein: CASSYISSQETQYF.

The chain is built from TRBV6-4 and TRBJ2-1; 7 bases fit TRBD1. The CDR3 loop spans 14 amino acids. Germline V lookup: CDR1 MRHNA, CDR2 SNTAGT. Trimming took 4 bases from V and 7 from J; bases not matched to a gene: 7. The CDR3 sequence is CASSGQGVRNEQFF. The CDR3 DNA is TGTGCCAGCAGTGGACAGGGAGTCCGAAATGAGCAGTTCTTC.

This chain links TRBV6-6 with TRBJ2-7; D possibly corresponds to TRBD1 (5 bases). Germline-derived CDR1 and CDR2 are MNHNY and SVGAGI (reference sequence). The CDR3 is 13 amino acids. The germline V and J ends were trimmed by 6 bases and 2 bases, with 11 bases remaining between them. CDR3 sequence (DNA): TGTGCCAGCAGCCCCGGACACCCCTACGAGCAGTACTTC. Its translation: CASSPGHPYEQYF.

This chain uses TRBV6-2 or TRBV6-3 with TRBJ1-5; a possible D gene is TRBD1 (6 bases). Germline V gene data show CDR1 as MNHEY and CDR2 as SVGEGT. This CDR3 spans 19 amino acids. Trimming shortened V by 3 bases and J by 4 bases, and 25 bases separated the two germline ends. The CDR3 sequence is CASSYELGATDRSNQPQHF. The CDR3, as DNA: TGTGCCAGCAGTTATGAGCTCGGGGCGACCGACAGGTCAAATCAGCCCCAGCATTTT.

The chain couples TRBV19 to TRBJ2-1, with 9 bases matching TRBD2. Germline values: CDR1 LNHDA, CDR2 SQIVND (reference sequence). The CDR3 covers 16 residues. The J segment lost 0 bases and the V segment lost 5 bases, leaving 5 bases of the junction unmatched. The CDR3 nucleotides read TGTGCCAGTAGTCTGACTAGCGGTTACTCCTACAATGAGCAGTTCTTC. Residues: CASSLTSGYSYNEQFF.

This chain joins TRBV6-2 or TRBV6-3 and TRBJ1-3, with a weak D call TRBD1 (6 bases). The V end lost 5 bases, the J end lost 0 bases, and 11 bases lay between the germline ends. In germline, CDR1 is MNHEY, CDR2 SVGEGT. The CDR3 has 15 amino acids. For the CDR3, the DNA is TGTGCCAGCAGTAGCCAGGGGATCTCTGGAAACACCATATATTTT. Amino acid sequence: CASSSQGISGNTIYF.

V usage is TRBV6-5 and J usage is TRBJ1-2, with 8 bases lining up with TRBD1. The germline V gene has CDR1 MNHEY and CDR2 SVGAGI. CDR3 length equals 13 residues. Trimming took 5 bases from V and 7 from J; bases not matched to a gene: 6. CDR3 DNA sequence: TGTGCCAGCAGTCCACAGGGGGTAGGTGGCTACACCTTC. It encodes CASSPQGVGGYTF.

The rearrangement joins TRBV6-5 to TRBJ2-7; 13 bases are a match to TRBD2. With 6 bases clipped from V and 2 bases from J, the junction kept 4 bases outside the gene matches. This CDR3 is 15 amino acids long. Germline assignment: CDR1 MNHEY and CDR2 SVGAGI. The DNA of the CDR3 is TGTGCCAGCAGGCCCACTAGCGGGAGGGCCTACGAGCAGTACTTC. As protein: CASRPTSGRAYEQYF.

The chain recombines TRBV25-1 with TRBJ1-1; 7 positions match TRBD1. Germline-derived CDR1 and CDR2 are MGHDK and SYGVNS. V trimming: 5 bases; J trimming: 6 bases; junction bases outside the gene matches: 12. This CDR3 spans 15 amino acids. CDR3 nucleotides: TGTGCCAGCAGTAGTACGACAGGGATTCTGGCTGAAGCTTTCTTT. Amino acid sequence: CASSSTTGILAEAFF.

The V call is TRBV11-3, the J call TRBJ1-1; no firm D call. Germline V CDR1 and CDR2: SGHNT, YENEEA. The length of the CDR3 is 11 residues. With 8 bases removed from V and 1 base from J, the gap between germline ends came to 5 bases. In nucleotides, the CDR3 is TGTGCCAGCGAGGGGAACACTGAAGCTTTCTTT. The encoded protein is CASEGNTEAFF.